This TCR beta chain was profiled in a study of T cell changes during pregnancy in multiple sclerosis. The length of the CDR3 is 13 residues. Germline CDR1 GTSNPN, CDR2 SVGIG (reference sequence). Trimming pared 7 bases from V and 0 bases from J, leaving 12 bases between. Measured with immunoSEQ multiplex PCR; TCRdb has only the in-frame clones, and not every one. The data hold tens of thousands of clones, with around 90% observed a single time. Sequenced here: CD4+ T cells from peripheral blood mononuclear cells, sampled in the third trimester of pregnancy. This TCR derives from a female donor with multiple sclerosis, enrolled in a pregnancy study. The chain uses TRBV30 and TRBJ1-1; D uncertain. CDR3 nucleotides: TGTGCCTATGGAGGGAGGGTGAACACTGAAGCTTTCTTT. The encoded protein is CAYGGRVNTEAFF.